This entry is about one T cell receptor beta chain. Its antigen is unidentified. Extractions gave at least 5.5 micrograms of total RNA per sample. Through a sample-barcoded 5' primer and a J-beta primer mix, a second PCR was run for roughly 7 to 11 cycles. Tagging of each cDNA molecule was performed by a template-switch adaptor with 12 random nucleotides. One entry per CDR3 protein results from TCRdb running MiXCR on the 5' RACE reads. Found here are over 600,000 distinct CDR3 sequences, 35% to 50% of them singletons; the top ten hold 15% to 20%. The CDR3 length is 16 residues. Germline assignment: CDR1 KGHSH and CDR2 LQKENI. V dropped 3 bases and J dropped 4; count of bases not matched to a gene: 4. The data were taken from a study of blood T cells in healthy people across ages. Looking at the study overall: Template switching caught about one barcoded beta molecule for each two T cells.

Findings of the study overall: Estimates of diversity drawn from one million T cells were considered underestimates.

The source of this sequence is an elderly man in good health. V and J are TRBV18 and TRBJ2-5; 14 positions agree with TRBD2. Input material: blood. In nucleotides, the CDR3 is TGTGCCAGCTCACCTACCGGGACTAGCGGGGGAGAGACCCAGTACTTC. Its translation: CASSPTGTSGGETQYF.